This T cell receptor beta chain comes out of a study of CD8+ T cells in alopecia areata. Whole-study findings and limits: Significant decreases in scalp clonality and expanded CD8+ clones followed tofacitinib treatment. With patients, TCR sharing proved less clear than in mice, a difference possibly related to HLA. Clonality was higher in lesional than normal scalp, especially in alopecia totalis/universalis. Among the cells sequenced in scalp samples are also the resident alphabeta T cells of normal skin.

As for treatment: oral pan-JAK inhibitor, 5-10 mg twice daily. As part of sample collection, lesional scalp punch biopsies and peripheral blood were taken from alopecia areata patients. As for this clone: What it recognizes is unknown.

The V end lost 4 bases, the J end lost 3 bases, and 19 bases lay between the germline ends. The CDR3 sequence is 17 residues long. Germline CDR1 and CDR2: SGHTA and FQGNSA. Sequencing templates came from extracted RNA that was reverse transcribed into cDNA. This table comes from immunoSEQ multiplex PCR, and its TCRdb copy is limited to in-frame clones, with some not included. The profile covers approximately 3,300 clones, with approximately 79% appearing a single time and 5% taken by the ten largest. V is TRBV7-2 and J is TRBJ1-3; tentative D call: TRBD1 (5 bases). This specimen consisted of skin, obtained at week 24, from a patient treated with tofacitinib. The clonotype was recovered from a human donor with alopecia areata. This CDR3 is CASSSFPGTPLGNTIYF. The CDR3 DNA reads as TGTGCCAGCAGCTCATTTCCCGGGACCCCGCTTGGAAACACCATATATTTT.